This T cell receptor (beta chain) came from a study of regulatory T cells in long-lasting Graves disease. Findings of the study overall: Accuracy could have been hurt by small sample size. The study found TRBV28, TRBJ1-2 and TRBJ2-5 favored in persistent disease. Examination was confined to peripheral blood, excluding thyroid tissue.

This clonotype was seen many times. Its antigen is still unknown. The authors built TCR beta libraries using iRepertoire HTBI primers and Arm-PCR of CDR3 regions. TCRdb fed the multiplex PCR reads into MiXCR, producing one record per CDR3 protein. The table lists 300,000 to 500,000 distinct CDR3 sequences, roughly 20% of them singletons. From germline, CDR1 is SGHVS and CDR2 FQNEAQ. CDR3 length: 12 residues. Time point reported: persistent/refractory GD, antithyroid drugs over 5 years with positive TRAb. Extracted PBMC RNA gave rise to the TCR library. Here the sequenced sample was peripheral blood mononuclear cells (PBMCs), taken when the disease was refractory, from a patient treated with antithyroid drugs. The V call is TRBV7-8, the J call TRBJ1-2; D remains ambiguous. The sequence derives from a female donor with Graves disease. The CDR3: CVCVTGGYGYTF. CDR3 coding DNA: TGTGTATGTGTAACTGGCGGCTATGGCTACACCTTC. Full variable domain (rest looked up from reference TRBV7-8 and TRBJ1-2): GAGVSQSPRYKVAKRGQDVALRCDPISGHVSLFWYQQALGQGPEFLTYFQNEAQLDKSGLPSDRFFAERPEGSVSTLKIQRTQQEDSAVYLCVCVTGGYGYTFGSGTRLTVV.